These 13 T cell receptor beta chains were sequenced from one sample in a study of pediatric ulcerative colitis. Sequenced by immunoSEQ multiplex PCR; TCRdb stores in-frame clones only, minus some. The profile shows more than 50,000 clones, 85% to 90% of them singletons. The sequencing sample was made of blood. These receptors all come from a boy younger than 18 who was a control in a study of pediatric ulcerative colitis.

V usage is TRBV28 and J usage is TRBJ1-6; D gene uncertain. From germline, CDR1 is MDHEN and CDR2 SYDVKM. The CDR3 sequence is 15 residues long. The germline V and J ends were trimmed by 8 bases and 5 bases, with 16 bases remaining between them. CDR3 DNA sequence: TGTGCCAGCGGGCTAACAGCCAGCCATAATTCACCCCTCCACTTT. It yields the protein CASGLTASHNSPLHF.

The V call is TRBV20-1, the J call TRBJ2-7; D unresolved. Trimming cost V 5 bases and J 9 bases, with 14 bases left between them. Germline V lookup: CDR1 DFQATT, CDR2 SNEGSKA (reference sequence). The CDR3 extends over 11 amino acids. The chain's CDR3 is CSAVESTGQYF. In DNA form, the CDR3 reads TGCAGTGCTGTAGAGTCCACGGGGCAGTACTTC.

The CDR3 is CASCWAANTGELFF. CDR3 in DNA: TGCGCCAGCTGTTGGGCGGCGAACACCGGGGAGCTGTTTTTT. The chain couples TRBV5-1 to TRBJ2-2; no definite D call. Per germline, CDR1 SGHRS and CDR2 YFSETQ. The CDR3 covers 14 residues. With 7 bases removed from V and 0 bases from J, the gap between germline ends came to 10 bases.

V usage is TRBV27 and J usage is TRBJ1-1; D remains ambiguous. The CDR3 length is 14 residues. Germline values: CDR1 MNHEY, CDR2 SMNVEV (reference sequence). The ends were cut back, 7 bases at V and 3 bases at J, with 15 bases in the middle. CDR3 DNA: TGTGCCAGCAACCCAAACGGTTGGGACACTGAAGCTTTCTTT. Translated: CASNPNGWDTEAFF.

V gene TRBV19 combines with J gene TRBJ2-7; 11 bases map to TRBD2. Germline V gene data show CDR1 as LNHDA and CDR2 as SQIVND (reference sequence). The CDR3 is made up of 18 amino acids. V lost 4 bases to trimming and J lost 0 bases; unmatched junction nucleotides: 11. Here the CDR3 DNA reads TGTGCCAGTAGTAGCGGGACTAGCGGCATTTCGAGCTCCTACGAGCAGTACTTC. Protein sequence: CASSSGTSGISSSYEQYF.

The V call is TRBV14, the J call TRBJ1-2; 9 bases are a match to TRBD1. The V segment lost 3 bases and the J segment 8 bases; nucleotides outside the gene matches: 10. CDR1 is SGHDN, CDR2 FVKESK, per germline. There are 15 residues in the CDR3. The CDR3 region is CASSHDSQGARGYTF. CDR3 DNA: TGTGCCAGCAGCCACGATTCACAGGGGGCGAGGGGCTACACCTTC.

V usage is TRBV4-3 and J usage is TRBJ2-7; TRBD1 matches at 7 bases. The CDR3 totals 14 residues. The germline V gene encodes CDR1 LGHNA and CDR2 YSLEER. V was pared by 1 base and J by 7 bases, with 7 bases of the junction left unmatched. The CDR3 loop is CASSQVEGAGEQYF. The CDR3 DNA is TGCGCCAGCAGCCAAGTCGAGGGGGCAGGTGAGCAGTACTTC.

V and J are TRBV28 and TRBJ1-2; 9 positions match TRBD1. The V segment lost 4 bases and the J segment 8 bases; nucleotides outside the gene matches: 8. Germline assignment: CDR1 MDHEN and CDR2 SYDVKM. The CDR3 sequence is 14 residues long. CDR3 DNA: TGTGCCAGCAGTTCCAAGACAGGGGGGTACGGCTACACCTTC. This encodes CASSSKTGGYGYTF.

The chain has TRBV19 and TRBJ2-3; D is uncertain. CDR3 length: 13 residues. Germline V gene lookup returns CDR1 LNHDA and CDR2 SQIVND (reference sequence). The V gene lost 3 bases and the J gene lost 6 bases, with 10 bases spanning the gap. CDR3 in amino acids: CASSIAYLDTQYF. As DNA, the CDR3 is TGTGCCAGTAGTATCGCATATTTGGATACGCAGTATTTT.

The J gene is TRBJ1-2, the V gene TRBV4-1; possible D gene TRBD1, 6 bases. This CDR3 comprises 16 residues. Germline V gives CDR1 MGHRA, CDR2 YSYEKL. The ends were cut back, 0 bases at V and 4 bases at J, with 15 bases in the middle. Written as DNA, the CDR3 is TGCGCCAGCAGCCAAGATCTCTTACAGGGTCGCTATGGCTACACCTTC. Translation: CASSQDLLQGRYGYTF.

This clone was counted only a few times. V is TRBV10-3 and J is TRBJ1-6; the D is unclear. Germline V gene data show CDR1 as ENHRY and CDR2 as SYGVKD. V shed 2 bases and J shed 9 bases, with 8 bases lying between them. This CDR3 comprises 13 residues. Here the CDR3 DNA reads TGTGCCATCAGTGAGGGGGTGGCTTCACCCCTCCACTTT. Encoded protein: CAISEGVASPLHF.

This chain joins TRBV9 and TRBJ1-3; perhaps TRBD1 as D (5 bases). CDR3 length: 16 residues. V shed 4 bases and J shed 0 bases, with 14 bases lying between them. Germline assignment: CDR1 SGDLS and CDR2 YYNGEE. The CDR3 loop reads CASSFWGGASGNTIYF. The CDR3 DNA follows: TGTGCCAGCAGCTTCTGGGGCGGCGCCTCTGGAAACACCATATATTTT.

The rearrangement links TRBV7-2 to TRBJ1-2, with 9 bases that match TRBD1. Germline trimming cut 5 bases from V and 3 bases from J; bases unmatched to any gene: 19. CDR3 length equals 19 residues. CDR1 is SGHTA, CDR2 FQGNSA, per germline. The CDR3 nucleotides are TGTGCCAGCAGCCAAGTTCCCCCACGACAGGGGGGAATTCACTATGGCTACACCTTC. It translates to CASSQVPPRQGGIHYGYTF.